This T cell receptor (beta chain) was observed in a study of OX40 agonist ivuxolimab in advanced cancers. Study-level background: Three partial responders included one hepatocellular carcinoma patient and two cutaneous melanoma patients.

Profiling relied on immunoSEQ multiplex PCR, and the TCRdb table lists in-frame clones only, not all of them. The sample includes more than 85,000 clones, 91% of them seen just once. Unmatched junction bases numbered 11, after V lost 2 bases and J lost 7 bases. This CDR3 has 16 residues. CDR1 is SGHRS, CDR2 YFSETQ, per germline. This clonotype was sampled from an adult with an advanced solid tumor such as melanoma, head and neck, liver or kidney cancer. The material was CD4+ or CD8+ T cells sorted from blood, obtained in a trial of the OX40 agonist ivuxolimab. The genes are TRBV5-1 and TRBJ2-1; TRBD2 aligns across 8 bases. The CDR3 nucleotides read TGCGCCAGCAGCTTAGCCCCAGCGGGAGATGGAAATGAGCAGTTCTTC. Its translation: CASSLAPAGDGNEQFF.